Each of the 14 T cell receptor beta chains below was sequenced from the same sample in a study of T cells in Graves' hyperthyroidism and ophthalmopathy. TCR beta CDR3 sequences were amplified from RNA transcripts. An initial round of RT-PCR targeting the TCR CDR3 relied on the HTBI primer set. TCRdb redid the calling of the multiplex PCR reads with MiXCR, one entry per CDR3 protein. The sample lists some 370,000 distinct CDR3 sequences, about 17% occurring once. Sample: blood. The receptors here all came from a woman in her thirties with Graves' hyperthyroidism that later progressed to Graves' ophthalmopathy.

This clonotype was recorded many times. V gene TRBV11-2 combines with J gene TRBJ2-7, with 7 bases that match TRBD2. CDR1 SGHAT and CDR2 FQNNGV come from the germline V gene. The CDR3 runs to 15 residues. Trimming removed 3 bases from V and 3 bases from J; junction bases left unmatched: 8. The CDR3 spells CASSFSWEGGYEQYF. CDR3 in DNA: TGTGCCAGCAGCTTTAGTTGGGAGGGAGGCTACGAGCAGTACTTC.

This clonotype was seen repeatedly, ten times or more. V and J are TRBV18 and TRBJ1-6; 9 positions match TRBD1. Germline V lookup: CDR1 KGHSH, CDR2 LQKENI. With 2 bases clipped from V and 7 bases from J, the junction kept 3 bases outside the gene matches. The CDR3 totals 15 residues. CDR3 sequence reads: CASSPGQGTNSPLHF. CDR3 sequence (DNA): TGTGCCAGCTCACCAGGACAGGGGACCAATTCACCCCTCCACTTT.

In the case of this clonotype: With a much larger clone just one base away, this may be a read error. The J gene is TRBJ2-3, the V gene TRBV2, with D perhaps TRBD1 or TRBD2 (5 bases each). Germline V gene data show CDR1 as SNHLY and CDR2 as FYNNEI. This CDR3 contains 11 residues. The ends were cut back, 10 bases at V and 3 bases at J, with 8 bases in the middle. CDR3 sequence (DNA): TGTGCCAACAGGACTACAGATACGCAGTATTTT. Its translation: CANRTTDTQYF.

The chain has TRBV7-9 and TRBJ2-1; 7 bases match TRBD2. This CDR3 spans 15 amino acids. J lost 3 bases, V lost 7 bases, and 9 bases had no gene match. Germline CDR1 is SEHNR and CDR2 is FQNEAQ (reference sequence). The CDR3 DNA reads as TGTGCCAGCACAAAACAGCGGGGAAACTACAATGAGCAGTTCTTC. The encoded protein is CASTKQRGNYNEQFF.

The chain employs TRBV7-9 and TRBJ2-1, with no clear D. The germline gives CDR1 SEHNR, CDR2 FQNEAQ (reference sequence). CDR3 length: 14 amino acids. Trimming took off 1 base at V and 4 bases at J, with 8 bases between the two ends. The CDR3, as DNA: TGTGCCAGCAGCTTAGGGCCGAAGTACAATGAGCAGTTCTTC. It yields the protein CASSLGPKYNEQFF.

This clonotype was counted a few times. The V and J genes are TRBV6-4 and TRBJ1-2, with 7 bases matching TRBD1. CDR1 is MRHNA, CDR2 SNTAGT, per germline. The CDR3 runs 12 residues. Trimming took 5 bases from V and 6 from J; bases not matched to a gene: 3. CDR3: CASSYGTDGYTF. The CDR3 nucleotides read TGTGCCAGCAGTTACGGGACAGATGGCTACACCTTC.

A remark on this clonotype: The junction departs from germline at one end; a sequencing error may be responsible. The chain has TRBV4-1 and TRBJ1-2; tentative D call: TRBD1 (6 bases). Germline V CDR1 and CDR2: MGHRA, YSYEKL. The CDR3 spans 15 residues. CDR3 sequence (DNA): TGCGCCAGCAGCCAAGTGGTACAGGGTAACTATAGCTACACCTTC. This sequence encodes CASSQVVQGNYSYTF.

The rearrangement links TRBV30 to TRBJ1-2; tentatively, D is TRBD1 (5 bases). There are 12 residues in the CDR3. Per germline, CDR1 GTSNPN and CDR2 SVGIG (reference sequence). The V and J ends lost 5 bases and 10 bases respectively, with 17 bases between them. In DNA, the CDR3 is TGTGCCTGGGGTGGCCGGGGACTGATCTACACCTTC. Amino acid sequence: CAWGGRGLIYTF.

This clonotype has only a few counts. V and J are TRBV5-4 and TRBJ2-3; TRBD2 agrees at 10 bases. The CDR3 has 18 residues. Germline assignment: CDR1 SGHNT and CDR2 YYREEE (reference sequence). The trim removed 4 bases at V and 0 bases at J, leaving 11 bases unmatched. CDR3: CASSRLLAGTTSTDTQYF. For the CDR3, the DNA is TGTGCCAGCAGCCGTTTACTAGCGGGGACCACTAGCACAGATACGCAGTATTTT.

The table lists this clonotype with many counts. CDR3 sequence: CASSFKVLDEQYF. CDR3 DNA sequence: TGTGCCAGCAGTTTTAAGGTTCTGGACGAGCAGTACTTC. The chain has TRBV12-3 or TRBV12-4 and TRBJ2-7; no clear D. The CDR3 has 13 amino acids. Trimming cost V 3 bases and J 5 bases, with 11 bases left between them.

The chain uses TRBV27 and TRBJ1-1, with TRBD1 identical over 8 bases. Trimming removed 5 bases from V and 3 bases from J; junction bases left unmatched: 5. This CDR3 has 14 amino acids. Germline CDR1 and CDR2: MNHEY and SMNVEV (reference sequence). This CDR3 is CASSPRQGHTEAFF. The CDR3 bases are TGTGCCAGCAGTCCAAGACAGGGGCACACTGAAGCTTTCTTT.

Many counts were recorded for this clonotype. The chain couples TRBV20-1 to TRBJ1-6; a possible D gene is TRBD1 (5 bases). V lost 0 bases and J 5 bases, leaving 14 bases between the germline ends. CDR1 and CDR2 from the germline V gene are DFQATT and SNEGSKA (reference sequence). This CDR3 comprises 16 residues. DNA for the CDR3: TGCAGTGCTAGAGATTCCCAGGGCGGGAATAATTCACCCCTCCACTTT. Translation gives CSARDSQGGNNSPLHF.

V is TRBV7-3 and J is TRBJ2-3, with TRBD2 identical over 9 bases. V was pared by 3 bases and J by 4 bases, with 5 bases of the junction left unmatched. Germline-derived CDR1 and CDR2 are SGHTA and FQGTGA. This CDR3 is built from 15 residues. In DNA form, the CDR3 reads TGTGCCAGCAGCTTCCTTAGCGGGAGCGCAGATACGCAGTATTTT. It is translated as CASSFLSGSADTQYF.

This clonotype has a count of ten or more. The rearrangement links TRBV20-1 to TRBJ2-1; 11 bases are shared with TRBD2. The CDR3 length is 20 residues. J was trimmed by 0 bases and V by 4 bases; bases with no gene match: 17. The germline V gene encodes CDR1 DFQATT and CDR2 SNEGSKA (reference sequence). The CDR3 sequence: CSAKVSWASGGPSSYNEQFF. In DNA form, the CDR3 reads TGCAGTGCTAAAGTATCCTGGGCTAGCGGGGGGCCGAGCTCCTACAATGAGCAGTTCTTC.